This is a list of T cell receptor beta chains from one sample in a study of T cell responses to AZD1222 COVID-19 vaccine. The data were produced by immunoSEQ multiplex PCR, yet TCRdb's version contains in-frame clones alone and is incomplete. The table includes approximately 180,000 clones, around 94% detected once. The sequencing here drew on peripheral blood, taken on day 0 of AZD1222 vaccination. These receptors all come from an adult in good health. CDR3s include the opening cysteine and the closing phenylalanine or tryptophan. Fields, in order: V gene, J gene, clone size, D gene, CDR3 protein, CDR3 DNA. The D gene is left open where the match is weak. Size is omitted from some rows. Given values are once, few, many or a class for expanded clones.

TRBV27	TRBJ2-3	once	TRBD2	CASSSKKAGPSTDTQYF	TGTGCCAGCAGCTCGAAGAAAGCGGGGCCCTCCACAGATACGCAGTATTTT
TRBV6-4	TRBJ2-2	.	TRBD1	CASSEVDRDTGELFF	TGTGCCAGCAGTGAAGTGGACAGGGACACCGGGGAGCTGTTTTTT
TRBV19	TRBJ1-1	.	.	CASSIVGARTEAFF	TGTGCCAGTAGTATAGTAGGGGCGCGGACTGAAGCTTTCTTT
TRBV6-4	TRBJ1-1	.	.	CASRGGEPYTEAFF	TGTGCCAGCAGAGGGGGGGAACCGTACACTGAAGCTTTCTTT
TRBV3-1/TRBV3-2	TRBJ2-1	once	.	CASSQEKGRLTANNEQFF	TGTGCCAGCAGCCAAGAAAAGGGTCGACTGACAGCAAACAATGAGCAGTTCTTC
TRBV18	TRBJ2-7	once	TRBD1	CASSPNSTGVYEQYF	TGTGCCAGCTCACCAAACTCTACAGGGGTCTACGAGCAGTACTTC
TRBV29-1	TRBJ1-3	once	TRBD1	CSAPDRGGEISGNTIYF	TGCAGCGCACCGGACAGGGGTGGGGAAATCTCTGGAAACACCATATATTTT
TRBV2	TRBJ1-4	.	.	CASSPGREKLFF	TGTGCCAGCTCCCCGGGGAGAGAAAAACTGTTTTTT
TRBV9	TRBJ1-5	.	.	CASSPTPNGDQPQHF	TGTGCCAGCAGCCCGACCCCCAACGGCGATCAGCCCCAGCATTTT
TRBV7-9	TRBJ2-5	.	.	CASSPLETQYF	TGTGCCAGCAGCCCCCTGGAGACCCAGTACTTC
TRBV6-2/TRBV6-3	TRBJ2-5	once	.	CASSYSSRDFQETQYF	TGTGCCAGCAGTTACTCGAGCAGGGATTTCCAAGAGACCCAGTACTTC
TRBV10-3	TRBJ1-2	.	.	CAISEYGATGGYTF	TGTGCCATCAGTGAATACGGGGCTACGGGTGGCTACACCTTC
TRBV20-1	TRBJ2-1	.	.	CSAGGPFEQFF	TGCAGTGCTGGGGGACCCTTCGAGCAGTTCTTC
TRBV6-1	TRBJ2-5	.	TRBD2	CASSVLAGGPQETQYF	TGTGCCAGCAGTGTTTTAGCGGGAGGCCCTCAAGAGACCCAGTACTTC
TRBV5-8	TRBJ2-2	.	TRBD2	CASSLLRGLAGANTGELFF	TGTGCCAGCAGCTTACTCCGTGGACTAGCGGGAGCGAACACCGGGGAGCTGTTTTTT
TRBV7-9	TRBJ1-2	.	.	CASSLETGGGYTF	TGTGCCAGCAGCTTAGAGACAGGCGGCGGCTACACCTTC
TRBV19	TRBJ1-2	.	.	CASSISRGGYTF	TGTGCCAGTAGTATATCCAGGGGAGGCTACACCTTC
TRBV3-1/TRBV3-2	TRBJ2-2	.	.	CASSQDPLGRGNTGELFF	TGTGCCAGCAGCCAAGACCCCCTAGGTAGGGGGAACACCGGGGAGCTGTTTTTT
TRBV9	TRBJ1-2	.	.	CASSVAGEGYTF	TGTGCCAGCAGCGTAGCAGGAGAAGGCTACACCTTC
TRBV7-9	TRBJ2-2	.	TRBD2	CASSLGGLAGDHTGELFF	TGTGCCAGCAGCCTAGGTGGACTAGCGGGAGATCACACCGGGGAGCTGTTTTTT
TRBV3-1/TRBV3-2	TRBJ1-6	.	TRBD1	CASSQEGQGAWSPLHF	TGTGCCAGCAGCCAAGAGGGACAGGGGGCTTGGTCACCCCTCCACTTT
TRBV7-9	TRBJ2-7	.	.	CASSLDFHEQYF	TGTGCCAGCAGCTTAGATTTCCACGAGCAGTACTTC
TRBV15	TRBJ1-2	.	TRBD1	CATSRPGTAYGYTF	TGTGCCACCAGCAGACCAGGGACAGCCTATGGCTACACCTTC
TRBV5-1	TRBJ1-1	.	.	CASSHGGARWTEAFF	TGCGCCAGCAGCCATGGGGGGGCTAGATGGACTGAAGCTTTCTTT
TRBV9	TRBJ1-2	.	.	CASSVGGRDYGYTF	TGTGCCAGCAGCGTAGGGGGCAGGGACTATGGCTACACCTTC
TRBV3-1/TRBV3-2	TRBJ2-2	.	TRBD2	CASSQAVGREGGELFF	TGTGCCAGCAGCCAAGCGGTCGGGAGGGAAGGCGGGGAGCTGTTTTTT
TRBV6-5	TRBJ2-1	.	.	CASSYSIAQNEQFF	TGTGCCAGCAGTTACTCGATCGCGCAGAATGAGCAGTTCTTC
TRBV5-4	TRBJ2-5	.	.	CASSWTNTGLGETQYF	TGTGCCAGCAGCTGGACAAATACAGGGTTGGGAGAGACCCAGTACTTC
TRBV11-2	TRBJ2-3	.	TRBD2	CASSGLASTDTQYF	TGTGCCAGCAGTGGACTAGCGAGCACAGATACGCAGTATTTT
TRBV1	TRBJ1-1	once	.	CTSSQVGGGSMNTEAFF	.
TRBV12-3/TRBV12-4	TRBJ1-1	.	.	CASSLGLGGEAFF	TGTGCCAGCAGTCTAGGGCTAGGGGGTGAAGCTTTCTTT
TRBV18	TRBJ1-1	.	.	CASSPNSRNTEAFF	TGTGCCAGCTCACCAAACAGCCGGAACACTGAAGCTTTCTTT
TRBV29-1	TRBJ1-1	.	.	CSVEDRRNTEAFF	TGCAGCGTTGAAGACAGAAGGAACACTGAAGCTTTCTTT